The rows below give T cell receptor beta chains drawn from one sample of a study of shared clonotypes between healthy human individuals. Profiled with immunoSEQ multiplex PCR; TCRdb holds only in-frame clones, not every one. Found here are approximately 1,000,000 clones, 78% of them singletons; the top ten hold about 0.52%. Source material: memory CD4+ T cells from PBMCs. The receptors shown here come from a man younger than 35 in good health. Some clones in this sample may be carry-over from other donors' samples. Each CDR3 is given with its conserved first and last residue. D genes are given only for firm matches. The listing skips clone size in some rows; elsewhere it reads once, few, many or a size class.

clone_size: .; j_call: TRBJ2-5; v_call: TRBV9; d_call: .; cdr3_aa: CASSDLPSGEHQYF; cdr3_nt: TGTGCCAGCAGCGATCTTCCCTCCGGGGAGCACCAGTACTTC
clone_size: .; j_call: TRBJ2-1; v_call: TRBV6-5; d_call: TRBD2; cdr3_aa: CASSSGLAGALEQFF; cdr3_nt: TGTGCCAGCAGTTCCGGCTTAGCGGGAGCTCTTGAGCAGTTCTTC
clone_size: .; j_call: TRBJ1-3; v_call: TRBV5-6; d_call: .; cdr3_aa: CASSLWRPGRNTIYF; cdr3_nt: TGTGCCAGCAGCTTGTGGCGTCCAGGGAGAAACACCATATATTTT
clone_size: many; j_call: TRBJ2-3; v_call: TRBV7-9; d_call: .; cdr3_aa: CASNSVGGDTQYF; cdr3_nt: TGTGCCAGCAACTCCGTAGGGGGAGATACGCAGTATTTT
clone_size: .; j_call: TRBJ1-4; v_call: TRBV7-6; d_call: .; cdr3_aa: CASSQMPGANEKLFF; cdr3_nt: TGTGCCAGCAGCCAAATGCCAGGAGCTAATGAAAAACTGTTTTTT
clone_size: .; j_call: TRBJ2-2; v_call: TRBV7-8; d_call: TRBD1; cdr3_aa: CASSPPKGTGAAGELFF; cdr3_nt: TGTGCCAGCAGCCCTCCCAAGGGGACAGGGGCAGCGGGGGAGCTGTTTTTT
clone_size: .; j_call: TRBJ2-1; v_call: TRBV19; d_call: .; cdr3_aa: CASSQTGDNPYNEQFF; cdr3_nt: TGTGCCAGTAGCCAAACTGGGGACAACCCCTACAATGAGCAGTTCTTC
clone_size: .; j_call: TRBJ2-7; v_call: TRBV6-1; d_call: .; cdr3_aa: CASGRDSYYEQYF; cdr3_nt: TGTGCCAGCGGGCGAGACAGTTACTACGAGCAGTACTTC
clone_size: few; j_call: TRBJ2-7; v_call: TRBV20-1; d_call: TRBD2; cdr3_aa: CGAGGPIEQYF; cdr3_nt: TGCGGAGCGGGGGGACCTATTGAGCAGTACTTC
clone_size: .; j_call: TRBJ2-1; v_call: TRBV7-8; d_call: TRBD2; cdr3_aa: CASSPGTSDYNEQFF; cdr3_nt: TGTGCCAGCAGCCCCGGGACTAGCGACTACAATGAGCAGTTCTTC
clone_size: many; j_call: TRBJ2-7; v_call: TRBV28; d_call: .; cdr3_aa: CASSDPGRGTYEQYF; cdr3_nt: TGTGCCAGCAGTGACCCGGGACGGGGGACCTACGAGCAGTACTTC
clone_size: .; j_call: TRBJ2-6; v_call: TRBV25-1; d_call: .; cdr3_aa: CASSEGAGANVLTF; cdr3_nt: TGTGCCAGCAGTGAGGGGGCGGGGGCCAACGTCCTGACTTTC
clone_size: .; j_call: TRBJ1-3; v_call: TRBV7-2; d_call: .; cdr3_aa: CASSLAPGHPGNTIYF; cdr3_nt: TGTGCCAGCAGCTTAGCGCCCGGACATCCTGGAAACACCATATATTTT
clone_size: .; j_call: TRBJ1-2; v_call: TRBV7-2; d_call: .; cdr3_aa: CASSPDWYGYTF; cdr3_nt: TGTGCCAGCAGCCCCGACTGGTATGGCTACACCTTC
clone_size: many; j_call: TRBJ2-5; v_call: TRBV5-1; d_call: TRBD1; cdr3_aa: CASSAGTGGYQETQYF; cdr3_nt: TGCGCCAGCAGCGCAGGGACAGGGGGCTATCAAGAGACCCAGTACTTC
clone_size: .; j_call: TRBJ2-1; v_call: TRBV7-3; d_call: TRBD2; cdr3_aa: CASSLIGTSVHEQFF; cdr3_nt: TGTGCCAGCAGCTTAATAGGGACTAGCGTTCATGAGCAGTTCTTC
clone_size: .; j_call: TRBJ1-5; v_call: TRBV15; d_call: .; cdr3_aa: CATSRGTASNQPQHF; cdr3_nt: TGTGCCACCAGCAGAGGGACAGCTAGCAATCAGCCCCAGCATTTT
clone_size: .; j_call: TRBJ2-1; v_call: TRBV18; d_call: .; cdr3_aa: CASSPRFNEQFF; cdr3_nt: TGTGCCAGCTCACCACGTTTCAATGAGCAGTTCTTC
clone_size: .; j_call: TRBJ1-2; v_call: TRBV7-3; d_call: .; cdr3_aa: CASSAHYRDGYTF; cdr3_nt: TGTGCCAGCAGCGCTCATTACAGGGATGGCTACACCTTC
clone_size: .; j_call: TRBJ2-7; v_call: TRBV9; d_call: TRBD2; cdr3_aa: CASSVSSGLEQYF; cdr3_nt: TGTGCCAGCAGCGTAAGTAGCGGGCTCGAGCAGTACTTC
clone_size: .; j_call: TRBJ2-3; v_call: TRBV5-4; d_call: .; cdr3_aa: CASSLRWAGTSTDTQYF; cdr3_nt: TGTGCCAGCAGCTTGCGATGGGCGGGAACTAGCACAGATACGCAGTATTTT
clone_size: .; j_call: TRBJ2-7; v_call: TRBV5-1; d_call: TRBD2; cdr3_aa: CASSGPGLAGNSYEQYF; cdr3_nt: TGCGCCAGCAGCGGACCGGGACTAGCGGGGAACTCCTACGAGCAGTACTTC
clone_size: .; j_call: TRBJ1-1; v_call: TRBV5-5; d_call: .; cdr3_aa: CASSLAFNMNTEAFF; cdr3_nt: TGTGCCAGCAGCTTGGCCTTCAATATGAACACTGAAGCTTTCTTT
clone_size: .; j_call: TRBJ2-5; v_call: TRBV18; d_call: .; cdr3_aa: CASSPDRWETQYF; cdr3_nt: TGTGCCAGCTCACCAGATAGATGGGAGACCCAGTACTTC
clone_size: .; j_call: TRBJ2-2; v_call: TRBV5-1; d_call: TRBD1; cdr3_aa: CASRGDSFTGELFF; cdr3_nt: TGCGCCAGCAGGGGGGACAGTTTCACCGGGGAGCTGTTTTTT
clone_size: .; j_call: TRBJ1-2; v_call: TRBV27; d_call: .; cdr3_aa: CASSPQGGGYTF; cdr3_nt: TGTGCCAGCAGTCCCCAGGGCGGTGGCTACACCTTC